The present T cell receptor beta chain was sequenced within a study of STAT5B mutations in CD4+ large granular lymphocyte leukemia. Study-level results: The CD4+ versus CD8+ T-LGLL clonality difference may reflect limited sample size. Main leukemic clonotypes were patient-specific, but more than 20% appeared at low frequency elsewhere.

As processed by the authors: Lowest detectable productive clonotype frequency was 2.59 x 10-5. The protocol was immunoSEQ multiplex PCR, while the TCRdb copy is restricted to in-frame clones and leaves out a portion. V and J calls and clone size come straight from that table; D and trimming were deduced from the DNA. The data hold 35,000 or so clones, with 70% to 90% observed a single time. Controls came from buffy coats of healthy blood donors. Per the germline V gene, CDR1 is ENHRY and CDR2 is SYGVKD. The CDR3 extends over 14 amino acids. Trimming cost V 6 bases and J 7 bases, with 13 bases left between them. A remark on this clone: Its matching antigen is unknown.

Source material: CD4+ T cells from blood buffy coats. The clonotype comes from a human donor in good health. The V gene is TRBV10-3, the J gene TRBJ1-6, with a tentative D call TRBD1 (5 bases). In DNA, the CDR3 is TGTGCCATCAGCAGGGAAGTTGAGAATTCACCCCTCCACTTT. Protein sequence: CAISREVENSPLHF.